Shown below are 3 T cell receptor beta chains from a single sample sequenced in a study of T cells in Graves' hyperthyroidism and ophthalmopathy. Amplified TCR beta CDR3 regions derived from RNA transcripts. An initial round of RT-PCR targeting the TCR CDR3 relied on the HTBI primer set. One entry per CDR3 protein, called by TCRdb with MiXCR from the multiplex PCR reads. The sample carries about 770,000 distinct CDR3 sequences, roughly a sixth recorded once. Sequenced input: blood. These receptors were obtained from a woman in her 50s with Graves' hyperthyroidism that later progressed to Graves' ophthalmopathy.

The chain employs TRBV29-1 and TRBJ2-3; 7 bases align to TRBD2. Germline V lookup: CDR1 SQVTM, CDR2 ANQGSEA. Losses at the gene ends were 0 bases for V and 4 bases for J; bases not matched to a gene: 10. CDR3 length equals 16 residues. The CDR3 reads CSVEENFREGPDTQYF. The CDR3 nucleotides are TGCAGCGTTGAAGAGAATTTCAGGGAGGGGCCAGATACGCAGTATTTT.

The chain is built from TRBV2 and TRBJ2-5, with D tentatively TRBD2 (6 bases). Trimming stripped 6 bases from V and 3 bases from J, with 14 bases between. The CDR3 is 14 residues long. CDR1 and CDR2 from the germline V gene are SNHLY and FYNNEI. The CDR3 loop is CASRKTSSEETQYF. CDR3 sequence (DNA): TGTGCCAGCAGAAAGACTAGTTCAGAAGAGACCCAGTACTTC. Based on the CDR3 plus reference TRBV2 and TRBJ2-5, the full variable domain is EPEVTQTPSHQVTQMGQEVILRCVPISNHLYFYWYRQILGQKVEFLVSFYNNEISEKSEIFDDQFSVERPDGSNFTLKIRSTKLEDSAMYFCASRKTSSEETQYFGPGTRLLVL.

This clonotype was observed a few times. The V gene is TRBV10-2, the J gene TRBJ1-5; D unclear. The CDR3 is 13 amino acids. Germline V gives CDR1 WSHSY, CDR2 SAAADI. V was cut by 7 bases and J by 5 bases, with 12 bases left in between. CDR3 sequence: CASTGLWDQPQHF. CDR3 sequence (DNA): TGCGCCAGCACGGGGTTATGGGATCAGCCCCAGCATTTT.